This T cell receptor beta chain emerged from a study of graft-versus-host responses after intestinal transplantation. Study information: Among the recipients, all got anti-thymocyte globulin induction and then tacrolimus and steroids for around 3 years.

On this clone: Its antigen is not identified.

Method: immunoSEQ multiplex PCR; TCRdb's copy keeps in-frame clones and lacks some. Of tens of thousands of clones listed, roughly 84% were seen once; the top ten hold around 8%. Study-wide results and limits: GvH clones detected in recipient marrow included some appearing first in ileum or blood. Graft-donor T cell macrochimerism coincided with high graft-versus-host to host-versus-graft clonal ratios in allografts.

Germline CDR1 is MRHNA and CDR2 is SNTAGT. The V and J ends lost 0 bases and 4 bases respectively, with 18 bases between them. There are 17 residues in the CDR3. V and J are TRBV6-4 and TRBJ1-2; D remains ambiguous. The specimen was unstimulated CD8+ T cells sorted from spleen or lymph node cells, collected before transplant. The sequence was collected from a human donor who was the organ donor for an intestinal transplant. The CDR3: CASSDSQDDYGIYGYTF. Written as DNA, the CDR3 is TGTGCCAGCAGTGACTCCCAGGACGACTATGGGATCTATGGCTACACCTTC.